Each of the 28 T cell receptor beta chains below was sequenced from the same sample in a study of blood T cell repertoires in COVID-19. Using immunoSEQ multiplex PCR, the repertoire was profiled, and TCRdb retains in-frame clones only, with some absent. The sample yields approximately 150,000 clones, about 88% seen once. The specimen sequenced was peripheral blood. The source is a man aged 45-65 years who had recovered from COVID-19.

V usage is TRBV5-4 and J usage is TRBJ2-7, with D hard to call. This CDR3 is 16 amino acids long. Trimming cost V 0 bases and J 4 bases, with 17 bases left between them. Germline lookup yields CDR1 SGHNT and CDR2 YYREEE (reference sequence). The CDR3 sequence is CASSLGQAADRYEQYF. DNA for the CDR3: TGTGCCAGCAGCTTGGGCCAGGCAGCCGATCGATACGAGCAGTACTTC.

The chain has TRBV7-2 and TRBJ2-7, with 9 bases that match TRBD1. The CDR3 consists of 15 residues. The germline CDR1 and CDR2 sequences are SGHTA and FQGNSA. V lost 0 bases, J lost 4 bases, and 4 bases stayed unmatched. The CDR3 spells CASSLASDRGYEQYF. The CDR3 coding sequence is TGTGCCAGCAGCTTAGCGTCGGACAGGGGATACGAGCAGTACTTC.

This sequence joins TRBV24-1 and TRBJ2-2; 7 bases align to TRBD1. Germline-derived CDR1 and CDR2 are KGHDR and SFDVKD. Trimming removed 7 bases from V and 2 bases from J; junction bases left unmatched: 3. The CDR3 is made up of 14 amino acids. CDR3 DNA: TGTGCCACCAGGGGACAGTTAAACACCGGGGAGCTGTTTTTT. It codes for CATRGQLNTGELFF.

This chain connects TRBV5-1 to TRBJ2-5; 9 bases line up with TRBD1. This CDR3 contains 14 residues. Germline V gene lookup returns CDR1 SGHRS and CDR2 YFSETQ. V lost 2 bases, J lost 5 bases, and 4 bases stayed unmatched. The DNA for the CDR3 is TGCGCCAGCAGCTTACAGGGGGCTGTCGAGACCCAGTACTTC. It yields the protein CASSLQGAVETQYF.

This clone was counted between two and nine times. The J gene is TRBJ2-7, the V gene TRBV10-1, with a tentative D call TRBD2 (6 bases). The CDR3 is made up of 14 amino acids. CDR1 and CDR2 (germline): WNHNN, SYGVQD (reference sequence). V gave up 3 bases and J gave up 9 bases, with 18 bases separating them. The CDR3 region is CASSELAGSSWQYF. The CDR3 bases are TGCGCCAGCAGTGAACTGGCGGGGTCTTCTTGGCAGTACTTC.

CDR3 region: CASSQNTGELFF. CDR3 DNA sequence: TGTGCCAGCAGTCAGAACACCGGGGAGCTGTTTTTT. The genes are TRBV6-4 and TRBJ2-2; D is unclear. CDR3 size: 12 residues. Trimming cost V 5 bases and J 1 base, with 2 bases left between them. The germline V gene encodes CDR1 MRHNA and CDR2 SNTAGT.

The chain links TRBV6-2 or TRBV6-3 to TRBJ1-2; 7 positions agree with TRBD1. The CDR3 sequence is 16 residues long. Germline trimming cut 6 bases from V and 4 bases from J; bases unmatched to any gene: 14. The germline V gene has CDR1 MNHEY and CDR2 SVGEGT. The CDR3 DNA follows: TGTGCCAGCAGCCTTAGCGCGGACAGGCCTCCCTATGGCTACACCTTC. It translates to CASSLSADRPPYGYTF.

J is TRBJ1-6 and V is TRBV7-2; the D is unclear. The CDR3 extends over 15 amino acids. Germline V CDR1 and CDR2: SGHTA, FQGNSA. With 2 bases removed from V and 0 bases from J, the gap between germline ends came to 5 bases. The CDR3 reads CASSLSSSYNSPLHF. In DNA, the CDR3 is TGTGCCAGCAGCTTATCCAGCTCCTATAATTCACCCCTCCACTTT.

The genes are TRBV6-5 and TRBJ2-7, with 11 nucleotides matching TRBD2. The CDR3 runs to 15 residues. Looked up from germline, CDR1 is MNHEY and CDR2 is SVGAGI. V was pared by 10 bases and J by 0 bases, with 8 bases of the junction left unmatched. CDR3 loop: CAITKGTSGSYEQYF. The CDR3 bases are TGTGCCATTACAAAAGGGACTAGCGGCTCCTACGAGCAGTACTTC.

The chain has TRBV6-5 and TRBJ2-1, with D possibly TRBD1 on 6 matching bases. Trimming removed 8 bases from V and 5 bases from J, with 13 bases in between. The CDR3 runs 13 residues. Germline V lookup: CDR1 MNHEY, CDR2 SVGAGI. CDR3 DNA sequence: TGTGCCAGCTCCCAAGGACAGCACAATGAGCAGTTCTTC. Residues: CASSQGQHNEQFF.

As regards this clone: A read error may account for a junction end that differs from germline. The sample carries other DNA sequences with the same CDR3. The V and J genes are TRBV5-4 and TRBJ2-2, with a weak D call TRBD1 (5 bases). The germline V gene has CDR1 SGHNT and CDR2 YYREEE (reference sequence). The CDR3 totals 15 residues. The CDR3 DNA is TGCGCCAGCAGTTTCTCAGGGAAAAACACCGGGGAGCTGTTTTTT. Amino acid sequence: CASSFSGKNTGELFF.

The rearrangement uses TRBV7-2 and TRBJ2-2; D gene uncertain. V dropped 5 bases and J dropped 7 bases, with 14 bases sitting between them. CDR3 size: 14 residues. The germline CDR1 and CDR2 sequences are SGHTA and FQGNSA. CDR3 DNA: TGTGCCAGCAGCGGTGGCAGGATGGACGGGGAGCTGTTTTTT. Protein: CASSGGRMDGELFF.

This sequence joins TRBV5-4 and TRBJ1-6, with no clear D. Trimming pared 4 bases from V and 5 bases from J, leaving 16 bases between. The CDR3 consists of 16 residues. Per the germline V gene, CDR1 is SGHNT and CDR2 is YYREEE (reference sequence). CDR3 region: CASSAIPSKNNSPLHF. DNA of the CDR3: TGTGCCAGCAGCGCGATACCTTCGAAGAATAATTCACCCCTCCACTTT.

A single count supports this clone. A junction end diverges from the germline sequence, so it may reflect a read error. The rearrangement joins TRBV6-5 to TRBJ2-6; D might be TRBD1 (6 bases). The germline gives CDR1 MNHEY, CDR2 SVGAGI. This CDR3 has 15 residues. CDR3 residues: CASRDRGSGANVLTF. Here the CDR3 DNA reads TGTGCCAGCAGGGACAGAGGCTCTGGGGCTAACGTCCTGACTTTC.

The V call is TRBV7-9, the J call TRBJ2-7, with D tentatively TRBD2 (6 bases). The CDR3 is 12 residues long. Trimming stripped 3 bases from V and 6 bases from J, with 9 bases between. Germline assignment: CDR1 SEHNR and CDR2 FQNEAQ (reference sequence). The CDR3 DNA follows: TGTGCCAGCAGCTTTGGGACTGCCGAGCAGTACTTC. This sequence encodes CASSFGTAEQYF. The full variable domain, in which reference TRBV7-9 and TRBJ2-7 provide the parts outside the CDR3, is DTGVSQNPRHKITKRGQNVTFRCDPISEHNRLYWYRQTLGQGPEFLTYFQNEAQLEKSRLLSDRFSAERPKGSFSTLEIQRTEQGDSAMYLCASSFGTAEQYFGPGTRLTVT.

V and J are TRBV19 and TRBJ1-4, with D perhaps matching TRBD1 (6 bases). CDR1 is LNHDA, CDR2 SQIVND, per germline (reference sequence). The CDR3 has 14 residues. V was pared by 7 bases and J by 3 bases, with 12 bases between. This CDR3 is CASTGGAANEKLFF. The CDR3 DNA follows: TGTGCCAGTACCGGGGGGGCAGCTAATGAAAAACTGTTTTTT.

The V call is TRBV19, the J call TRBJ2-7, with D possibly matching TRBD1 (6 bases). The V and J ends lost 8 bases and 2 bases respectively, with 13 bases between them. The CDR3 is 13 residues long. Per germline, CDR1 LNHDA and CDR2 SQIVND (reference sequence). CDR3 loop: CASSGQLAYEQYF. Written as DNA, the CDR3 is TGTGCCAGTTCCGGACAGTTGGCCTACGAGCAGTACTTC.

This rearrangement joins TRBV30 to TRBJ1-1, with 7 bases aligning to TRBD1. The V gene end was trimmed by 4 bases and the J gene end by 4 bases; junction bases not matched to a gene: 3. Germline CDR1 GTSNPN, CDR2 SVGIG (reference sequence). The CDR3 has 12 amino acids. As DNA, the CDR3 is TGTGCCTGGACGTCAGGGGGCACTGAAGCTTTCTTT. It specifies CAWTSGGTEAFF.

This chain uses TRBV3-1 (or the pseudogene TRBV3-2) with TRBJ2-7; TRBD2 aligns across 9 bases. V was clipped by 3 bases and J by 0 bases; unmatched bases: 6. Germline lookup yields CDR1 LGHDT and CDR2 YNNKEL (reference sequence). CDR3 length: 16 residues. The CDR3, as DNA: TGTGCCAGCAGCCATAACGCGGGGGGGCCCTCCTACGAGCAGTACTTC. It translates to CASSHNAGGPSYEQYF.

V usage is TRBV7-3 and J usage is TRBJ2-2, with 11 bases aligning to TRBD2. CDR1 is SGHTA and CDR2 is FQGTGA in the germline V gene. Trimming took 1 base from V and 2 from J; bases not matched to a gene: 6. The CDR3 covers 18 residues. CDR3 region: CASSLKRLAGPNTGELFF. The CDR3 region has the DNA TGTGCCAGCAGCTTAAAGAGACTAGCGGGACCCAACACCGGGGAGCTGTTTTTT.

The chain carries TRBV5-6 and TRBJ2-5; tentatively, D is TRBD1 (5 bases). The CDR3 runs 13 residues. Germline V lookup: CDR1 SGHDT, CDR2 YYEEEE. Trimming removed 0 bases from V and 5 bases from J, with 8 bases in between. The CDR3 loop reads CASSLAGRETQYF. The DNA of the CDR3 is TGTGCCAGCAGCTTGGCAGGGCGGGAGACCCAGTACTTC.

V gene TRBV7-2 combines with J gene TRBJ2-1; 9 bases map to TRBD2. Looked up from germline, CDR1 is SGHTA and CDR2 is FQGNSA. The CDR3 has 19 amino acids. V gave up 2 bases and J gave up 0 bases; unmatched junction bases: 11. CDR3 loop: CASSLNRLAGYSSYNEQFF. DNA for the CDR3: TGTGCCAGCAGCTTAAATCGGCTAGCGGGGTACAGCTCCTACAATGAGCAGTTCTTC. Full variable domain (outside the CDR3, taken from reference TRBV7-2 and TRBJ2-1): GAGVSQSPSNKVTEKGKDVELRCDPISGHTALYWYRQSLGQGLEFLIYFQGNSAPDKSGLPSDRFSAERTGGSVSTLTIQRTQQEDSAVYLCASSLNRLAGYSSYNEQFFGPGTRLTVL.

The gene calls are TRBV3-1 (or the pseudogene TRBV3-2) and TRBJ2-3, with 8 nucleotides matching TRBD2. The CDR3 runs 15 residues. V gave up 3 bases and J gave up 4 bases; unmatched junction bases: 6. The germline gives CDR1 LGHDT, CDR2 YNNKEL (reference sequence). The CDR3 DNA is TGTGCCAGCAGCCAGTCAGCGGGAGTCGCAGATACGCAGTATTTT. Translation: CASSQSAGVADTQYF.

The genes are TRBV28 and TRBJ2-7, with a tentative D call TRBD1 (7 bases). V lost 4 bases and J 3 bases, leaving 13 bases between the germline ends. Germline V gene lookup returns CDR1 MDHEN and CDR2 SYDVKM. There are 14 residues in the CDR3. CDR3 in amino acids: CASSWTGGDYEQYF. In DNA, the CDR3 is TGTGCCAGCAGTTGGACAGGAGGGGACTACGAGCAGTACTTC.

The V gene is TRBV19, the J gene TRBJ1-5, with TRBD1 identical over 7 bases. CDR1 is LNHDA and CDR2 is SQIVND in the germline V gene (reference sequence). The CDR3 extends over 16 amino acids. V shed 4 bases and J 0 bases; nucleotides not matched to a gene: 6. CDR3 in amino acids: CASSKSGGYSNQPQHF. Here the CDR3 DNA reads TGTGCCAGTAGTAAATCAGGGGGGTATAGCAATCAGCCCCAGCATTTT.

This chain links TRBV15 with TRBJ2-1, with TRBD2 matching over 11 bases. The CDR3 runs to 17 residues. The junction had 5 bases not matched to a gene; V was cut back by 1 base and J by 3 bases. Germline V gene lookup returns CDR1 LNHNV and CDR2 YYDKDF (reference sequence). The CDR3 DNA sequence: TGTGCCACCAGCAGAGTGACTAGCGGGAAATTCTACAATGAGCAGTTCTTC. This codes for CATSRVTSGKFYNEQFF. Full variable domain (remainder filled in from reference TRBV15 and TRBJ2-1): DAMVIQNPRYQVTQFGKPVTLSCSQTLNHNVMYWYQQKSSQAPKLLFHYYDKDFNNEADTPDNFQSRRPNTSFCFLDIRSPGLGDTAMYLCATSRVTSGKFYNEQFFGPGTRLTVL.

The V gene is TRBV24-1, the J gene TRBJ2-3, with D possibly TRBD2 on 5 matching bases. Germline V gene sequence: CDR1 KGHDR, CDR2 SFDVKD. The length of the CDR3 is 11 residues. The ends were cut back, 9 bases at V and 6 bases at J, with 9 bases in the middle. CDR3 amino acids: CATEGVDTQYF. Written as DNA, the CDR3 is TGTGCCACCGAGGGTGTGGATACGCAGTATTTT.

The chain couples TRBV18 to TRBJ2-6; 8 bases align to TRBD1. CDR1 is KGHSH and CDR2 is LQKENI in the germline V gene. Trimming removed 3 bases from V and 13 bases from J; junction bases left unmatched: 8. CDR3 size: 14 residues. CDR3 sequence (DNA): TGTGCCAGCTCACCGGGGACAGGTTTGGGTGTCCTGACTTTC. Translating gives CASSPGTGLGVLTF. Combining the CDR3 with reference TRBV18 and TRBJ2-6 gives the whole variable domain NAGVMQNPRHLVRRRGQEARLRCSPMKGHSHVYWYRQLPEEGLKFMVYLQKENIIDESGMPKERFSAEFPKEGPSILRIQQVVRGDSAAYFCASSPGTGLGVLTFGAGSRLTVL.